The 10 T cell receptor beta chains reported below all come from one sample, sequenced in a study of siplizumab effects on memory and regulatory T cells (dated by TCRdb to about 2019). The protocol used for the library was the immunoSEQ multiplex PCR assay. The clones in this table, taken by TCRdb from immuneACCESS, are in-frame only. Not every clone is retained; where verified, under half of the shortfall comes from an unresolved V gene, and the cause of the rest is unknown. The sample table records roughly 100,000 clones; nearly 95% of these occur just once. The ten largest clones capture 12% of the sample. Material: non-Treg CD4+ T cells sorted from blood. The sample's cell subset or site label, in plain terms: FACS-sorted unstimulated CD4+ non-regulatory T cells. The source is a human donor in good health.

This rearrangement joins TRBV7-3 to TRBJ1-2; 10 positions agree with TRBD1. V gave up 5 bases and J gave up 5 bases; unmatched junction bases: 5. Germline-derived CDR1 and CDR2 are SGHTA and FQGTGA. The CDR3 totals 14 residues. The CDR3 DNA reads as TGTGCCAGCAGCCCGCAGGGACAGGGGTATGGCTACACCTTC. This translates into CASSPQGQGYGYTF.

J is TRBJ1-2 and V is TRBV4-2; a weak D match, TRBD1 (5 bases). The germline gives CDR1 LGHNA, CDR2 YNFKEQ. V dropped 0 bases and J dropped 2 bases, with 10 bases sitting between them. The length of the CDR3 is 15 residues. The CDR3 coding sequence is TGTGCCAGCAGCCAAGATTATGGGGGGAACTATGGCTACACCTTC. This encodes CASSQDYGGNYGYTF.

The rearrangement uses TRBV6-6 and TRBJ1-1; the D gene is possibly TRBD1 (6 bases). Germline CDR1 and CDR2: MNHNY and SVGAGI (reference sequence). Trimming removed 0 bases at V and 4 bases at J, with 12 bases between. The CDR3 covers 15 residues. CDR3 bases: TGTGCCAGCAGTTACTCAGGGGGGGCAGGCACTGAAGCTTTCTTT. Its protein product is CASSYSGGAGTEAFF.

This chain links TRBV19 with TRBJ2-2, with a weak D call TRBD1 (5 bases). Germline V gives CDR1 LNHDA, CDR2 SQIVND (reference sequence). There are 14 residues in the CDR3. V lost 6 bases, J lost 2 bases, and 10 bases lay in between. CDR3 sequence reads: CASSSRVNTGELFF. CDR3 nucleotides: TGTGCCAGTAGCTCCAGGGTTAACACCGGGGAGCTGTTTTTT.

V and J are TRBV5-1 and TRBJ1-6; 9 nucleotides match TRBD1. The V and J ends lost 4 bases and 9 bases, in that order; junction bases with no gene match: 8. Germline V gene lookup returns CDR1 SGHRS and CDR2 YFSETQ. This CDR3 contains 15 residues. CDR3 sequence (DNA): TGCGCCAGCAGCCTTACAGGGGGCGCGGGTTCACCCCTCCACTTT. This sequence encodes CASSLTGGAGSPLHF.

This chain's CDR3 is CASSLFGSSYNEQFF. CDR3 DNA sequence: TGTGCCAGCAGCTTATTCGGGAGCTCCTACAATGAGCAGTTCTTC. The chain joins TRBV7-6 to TRBJ2-1; possibly TRBD2 for D (6 bases). Trimming took off 2 bases at V and 0 bases at J, with 8 bases between the two ends. The CDR3 runs to 15 residues. CDR1 is SGHVS and CDR2 is FNYEAQ in the germline V gene. The variable domain in full, with the rest retrieved from reference TRBV7-6 and TRBJ2-1, is GAGVSQSPRYKVTKRGQDVALRCDPISGHVSLYWYRQALGQGPEFLTYFNYEAQQDKSGLPNDRFSAERPEGSISTLTIQRTEQRDSAMYRCASSLFGSSYNEQFFGPGTRLTVL.

This rearrangement joins TRBV4-1 to TRBJ2-3, with 11 bases identical to TRBD2. Germline V gene data show CDR1 as MGHRA and CDR2 as YSYEKL. J lost 5 bases, V lost 4 bases, and 17 bases had no gene match. The CDR3 is 19 amino acids. CDR3 in DNA: TGCGCCAGCAGCCCCCACAATTATAGCGGGAGGGCCTTCGGAGATACGCAGTATTTT. It yields the protein CASSPHNYSGRAFGDTQYF.

CDR3 nucleotides: TGTGCCTGGGGGCGACGATTCCAAGAGACCCAGTACTTC. The encoded protein is CAWGRRFQETQYF. The chain combines TRBV30 with TRBJ2-5; no clear D. Germline loops: CDR1 GTSNPN, CDR2 SVGIG (reference sequence). V lost 5 bases to trimming and J lost 1 base, with 11 bases between them. There are 13 residues in the CDR3.

This chain connects TRBV2 to TRBJ2-7, with D possibly TRBD2 on 5 matching bases. Between the trimmed V and J ends, which lost 7 bases and 2 bases, there was a span of 15 bases. Germline V gives CDR1 SNHLY, CDR2 FYNNEI. CDR3 length: 14 amino acids. The CDR3 sequence is CASTQPAVAYEQYF. The CDR3 region has the DNA TGTGCCAGCACCCAACCAGCGGTCGCCTACGAGCAGTACTTC.

The chain links TRBV19 to TRBJ2-1, with TRBD1 matching 8 bases. The V and J ends lost 4 bases and 4 bases, in that order; junction bases with no gene match: 6. Germline V gives CDR1 LNHDA, CDR2 SQIVND (reference sequence). The CDR3 length is 15 residues. CDR3 DNA: TGTGCCAGTAGTACACGGGACAGGTCGTACAATGAGCAGTTCTTC. It encodes CASSTRDRSYNEQFF. The variable domain in full, completed from reference TRBV19 and TRBJ2-1, reads DGGITQSPKYLFRKEGQNVTLSCEQNLNHDAMYWYRQDPGQGLRLIYYSQIVNDFQKGDIAEGYSVSREKKESFPLTVTSAQKNPTAFYLCASSTRDRSYNEQFFGPGTRLTVL.